The 21 T cell receptor beta chains presented below share a single source sample, sequenced in a study of cytomegalovirus exposure and HLA in healthy donors. The PCR ran on 60 Vbeta and 13 Jbeta primers. Assay used: immunoSEQ multiplex PCR; TCRdb lists only in-frame clones, some missing. The sample holds approximately 100,000 clones, 70% to 80% seen once. The sample consisted of PBMCs. Receptors originate from a man aged 45-65 years in good health and CMV-seropositive.

The V gene is TRBV11-2, the J gene TRBJ2-1; 9 positions match TRBD1. The V segment lost 2 bases and the J segment 8 bases; nucleotides outside the gene matches: 10. The CDR3 extends over 16 amino acids. Germline V gene lookup returns CDR1 SGHAT and CDR2 FQNNGV. CDR3 region: CASSLNSVGQGYEQFF. The CDR3 DNA follows: TGTGCCAGCAGCTTAAATAGTGTAGGACAGGGGTATGAGCAGTTCTTC.

The chain has TRBV5-4 and TRBJ2-3; 7 nucleotides line up with TRBD1. There are 17 residues in the CDR3. J was trimmed by 0 bases and V by 4 bases; bases with no gene match: 11. Germline CDR1 SGHNT, CDR2 YYREEE (reference sequence). As DNA, the CDR3 is TGTGCCAGCAGCGATCGACAGGGCGGCTTTAGCACAGATACGCAGTATTTT. It yields the protein CASSDRQGGFSTDTQYF.

The rearrangement uses TRBV19 and TRBJ2-1, with unresolved D. CDR1 is LNHDA and CDR2 is SQIVND in the germline V gene (reference sequence). Trimming removed 0 bases at V and 9 bases at J, with 9 bases between. CDR3 length: 13 residues. The CDR3 sequence is CASSIDIQREQFF. The CDR3 nucleotides read TGTGCCAGTAGTATAGATATCCAGCGTGAGCAGTTCTTC.

The gene calls are TRBV21-1 and TRBJ1-4; TRBD1 is taken as the D call from the table, unchecked against the DNA. TRBV21-1 is reported as a pseudogene. This CDR3 region has 16 residues. CDR3 coding DNA: TGTGCCAGCAGCACGGGACAGTCGTCAACTAATGAAAAACTGTTTTTT. This encodes CASSTGQSSTNEKLFF.

This chain uses TRBV19 with TRBJ2-6; 7 bases agree with TRBD1. The CDR3 consists of 15 residues. Per germline, CDR1 LNHDA and CDR2 SQIVND (reference sequence). V shed 6 bases and J 1 base; nucleotides not matched to a gene: 3. The DNA of the CDR3 is TGTGCCAGTAGGCAACAGGGGTCTGGGGCCAACGTCCTGACTTTC. Residues: CASRQQGSGANVLTF.

This clone occurred a few times. The chain carries TRBV25-1 and TRBJ2-2; a weak D match, TRBD1 (6 bases). With 3 bases removed from V and 1 base from J, the gap between germline ends came to 12 bases. The CDR3 has 16 amino acids. The germline gives CDR1 MGHDK, CDR2 SYGVNS. The CDR3 spells CASSDLTQGNTGELFF. For the CDR3, the DNA is TGTGCCAGCAGTGACCTAACACAGGGGAACACCGGGGAGCTGTTTTTT.

DNA for the CDR3: TGTGCCAGCAGTGAACAGGCCAGCGGAGCTAACTATGGCTACACCTTC. Protein sequence: CASSEQASGANYGYTF. This chain connects TRBV2 to TRBJ1-2; D unclear. CDR1 and CDR2 (germline): SNHLY, FYNNEI. The ends were cut back, 2 bases at V and 0 bases at J, with 13 bases in the middle. The CDR3 consists of 16 residues. Complete variable domain (other parts from reference TRBV2 and TRBJ1-2): EPEVTQTPSHQVTQMGQEVILRCVPISNHLYFYWYRQILGQKVEFLVSFYNNEISEKSEIFDDQFSVERPDGSNFTLKIRSTKLEDSAMYFCASSEQASGANYGYTFGSGTRLTVV.

The chain joins TRBV6-1 to TRBJ2-6, with D unresolved. The CDR3 consists of 17 residues. CDR1 is MNHNS and CDR2 is SASEGT in the germline V gene. V dropped 0 bases and J dropped 2 bases, with 11 bases sitting between them. CDR3 in amino acids: CASSEAIGSAGANVLTF. The CDR3, as DNA: TGTGCCAGCAGTGAAGCAATCGGGTCGGCTGGGGCCAACGTCCTGACTTTC.

The chain joins TRBV27 to TRBJ1-6, with D perhaps TRBD1 (6 bases). Germline V lookup: CDR1 MNHEY, CDR2 SMNVEV (reference sequence). V was shortened by 4 bases and J by 7 bases, with 20 bases between the two germline ends. This CDR3 is 17 amino acids long. CDR3 sequence (DNA): TGTGCCAGCAGTTCTACTATCACGACAGGTGCGAATTCACCCCTCCACTTT. This codes for CASSSTITTGANSPLHF.

This clone was observed a single time. For the CDR3, the DNA is TGTGCCAGCAGCCAAATACAGGGGTACAATGAGCAGTTCTTC. As protein: CASSQIQGYNEQFF. The V call is TRBV7-2, the J call TRBJ2-1, with TRBD1 matching over 7 bases. CDR1 is SGHTA and CDR2 is FQGNSA in the germline V gene. The CDR3 extends over 14 amino acids. The J segment lost 4 bases and the V segment lost 5 bases, leaving 5 bases of the junction unmatched.

The rearrangement joins TRBV11-3 to TRBJ2-2; 9 nucleotides agree with TRBD1. V trimming: 5 bases; J trimming: 6 bases; junction bases outside the gene matches: 7. Germline CDR1 is SGHNT and CDR2 is YENEEA. The CDR3 sequence is 15 residues long. The CDR3 DNA sequence: TGTGCCAGCAGCATCCAGGACAGGGGAGCCGGGGAGCTGTTTTTT. Its translation: CASSIQDRGAGELFF.

This clone was observed a few times. The genes are TRBV6-6 and TRBJ2-3; 8 positions agree with TRBD1. Germline CDR1 is MNHNY and CDR2 is SVGAGI (reference sequence). Trimming removed 6 bases from V and 5 bases from J; junction bases left unmatched: 4. This CDR3 spans 13 amino acids. The CDR3 sequence is CASRTGEGDTQYF. The CDR3 DNA reads as TGTGCCAGCAGGACAGGGGAAGGAGATACGCAGTATTTT.

The table lists this clone with a few counts. The DNA for the CDR3 is TGTGCCAGCAGCGTAGCGGGGGGAGCGAGTGAGCAGTTCTTC. It encodes CASSVAGGASEQFF. This chain uses TRBV11-2 with TRBJ2-1; 10 nucleotides align to TRBD2. This CDR3 comprises 14 residues. V lost 5 bases and J lost 9; bases outside the gene matches: 7. Germline values: CDR1 SGHAT, CDR2 FQNNGV.

V usage is TRBV18 and J usage is TRBJ1-1, with D unclear. The ends were cut back, 3 bases at V and 1 base at J, with 9 bases in the middle. Germline-derived CDR1 and CDR2 are KGHSH and LQKENI. The CDR3 is 14 residues long. This CDR3 reads CASSPVRGNTEAFF. CDR3 nucleotides: TGTGCCAGCTCACCTGTCCGGGGGAACACTGAAGCTTTCTTT. The full variable domain, in which reference TRBV18 and TRBJ1-1 provide the parts outside the CDR3, is NAGVMQNPRHLVRRRGQEARLRCSPMKGHSHVYWYRQLPEEGLKFMVYLQKENIIDESGMPKERFSAEFPKEGPSILRIQQVVRGDSAAYFCASSPVRGNTEAFFGQGTRLTVV.

This clone was seen just once. The chain is built from TRBV7-8 and TRBJ1-1; maybe TRBD1 (5 bases). Trimming removed 5 bases at V and 5 bases at J, with 12 bases between. There are 13 residues in the CDR3. Germline loops: CDR1 SGHVS, CDR2 FQNEAQ. CDR3 nucleotide sequence: TGTGCCAGCAGCACTACAGGAGAAACTGAAGCTTTCTTT. Residues: CASSTTGETEAFF.

The rearrangement uses TRBV6-5 and TRBJ2-1; a weak D match, TRBD2 (5 bases). With 2 bases removed from V and 5 bases from J, the gap between germline ends came to 7 bases. Germline CDR1 MNHEY, CDR2 SVGAGI. The CDR3 has 13 amino acids. This chain's CDR3 is CASSYTGNNEQFF. The CDR3 bases are TGTGCCAGCAGTTACACGGGGAACAATGAGCAGTTCTTC.

The V and J genes are TRBV5-1 and TRBJ1-3, with TRBD1 identical over 10 bases. With 0 bases clipped from V and 0 bases from J, the junction kept 9 bases outside the gene matches. CDR1 is SGHRS and CDR2 is YFSETQ in the germline V gene. The CDR3 sequence is 19 residues long. Written as DNA, the CDR3 is TGCGCCAGCAGCTTGGTAGGGACAGGGGACCTTACCTCTGGAAACACCATATATTTT. Amino acids: CASSLVGTGDLTSGNTIYF.

This clone was detected many times. The rearrangement joins TRBV10-3 to TRBJ1-1, with D maybe TRBD1 (5 bases). This CDR3 spans 12 amino acids. In germline, CDR1 is ENHRY, CDR2 SYGVKD. V shed 7 bases and J shed 5 bases, with 11 bases lying between them. The CDR3: CAINNQGTEAFF. DNA for the CDR3: TGTGCCATCAATAACCAGGGTACTGAAGCTTTCTTT.

In this sample, this clone turned up a few times. The chain uses TRBV10-3 and TRBJ1-1, with 7 nucleotides matching TRBD1. CDR1 is ENHRY and CDR2 is SYGVKD in the germline V gene. Trimming took 8 bases from V and 3 from J; bases not matched to a gene: 9. The CDR3 has 14 amino acids. The CDR3 coding sequence is TGTGCCATCGGGGCTTCGGACAGGCACACTGAAGCTTTCTTT. Its protein product is CAIGASDRHTEAFF.

This rearrangement joins TRBV9 to TRBJ2-7; a possible D gene is TRBD2 (5 bases). CDR3 size: 14 residues. Germline V gives CDR1 SGDLS, CDR2 YYNGEE. The V and J ends lost 3 bases and 3 bases respectively, with 13 bases between them. The CDR3 DNA is TGTGCCAGCAGCGGACCTCAGGACTTCTACGAGCAGTACTTC. Translation gives CASSGPQDFYEQYF. Based on the CDR3 plus reference TRBV9 and TRBJ2-7, the full variable domain is DSGVTQTPKHLITATGQRVTLRCSPRSGDLSVYWYQQSLDQGLQFLIQYYNGEERAKGNILERFSAQQFPDLHSELNLSSLELGDSALYFCASSGPQDFYEQYFGPGTRLTVT.

The chain has TRBV7-2 and TRBJ2-5, with D perhaps matching TRBD2 (6 bases). CDR1 is SGHTA, CDR2 FQGNSA, per germline. Trimming pared 5 bases from V and 11 bases from J, leaving 12 bases between. The CDR3 is 11 amino acids. The CDR3 spells CASSQGTYQYF. The CDR3 nucleotides are TGTGCCAGCAGCCAAGGGACTTATCAGTACTTC.